The sequence of this T cell receptor beta chain was determined in a study of blood T cell repertoires in COVID-19. As for the study in general: The United States, Italy and Spain supplied acute and convalescent COVID-19 samples. Sample material is recorded as cDNA or gDNA derived from T cells, B-cell-depleted T cells, or PBMCs.

Per the authors' pipeline: From reference gene primer amplification, estimates of nucleated cell counts were derived. Libraries were prepared by immunoSEQ multiplex PCR; TCRdb keeps only in-frame clonotypes and omits some of them. Clonal size and the V and J genes are those of that table, whereas D and trimming came from the DNA. The sample records about 150,000 clones, 75% to 90% being singletons. Sequenced sample: peripheral blood. This receptor was identified in a woman in her forties with acute or convalescent COVID-19.

The CDR3 coding sequence is TGTGCCAGTAGTATTAGCGGGAGTCAAGAGACCCAGTACTTC. Protein sequence: CASSISGSQETQYF. This chain connects TRBV19 to TRBJ2-5; 9 nucleotides line up with TRBD2. The CDR3 contains 14 residues. Germline values: CDR1 LNHDA, CDR2 SQIVND (reference sequence). The junction had 1 base not matched to a gene; V was cut back by 3 bases and J by 2 bases.